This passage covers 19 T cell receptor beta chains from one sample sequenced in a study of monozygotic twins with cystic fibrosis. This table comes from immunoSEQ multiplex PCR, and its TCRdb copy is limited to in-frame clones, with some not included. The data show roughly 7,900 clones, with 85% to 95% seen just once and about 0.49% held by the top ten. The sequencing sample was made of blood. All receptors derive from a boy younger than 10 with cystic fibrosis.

CDR3 protein: CASSLAGGLRTDTQYF. The DNA for the CDR3 is TGTGCCAGCAGCTTAGCGGGGGGACTACGCACAGATACGCAGTATTTT. This chain uses TRBV7-9 with TRBJ2-3, with TRBD2 matching 7 bases. This CDR3 is built from 16 residues. The V gene's germline CDR1 is SEHNR and CDR2 FQNEAQ (reference sequence). V shed 0 bases, J shed 1 base, and the junction held 4 bases outside the gene matches.

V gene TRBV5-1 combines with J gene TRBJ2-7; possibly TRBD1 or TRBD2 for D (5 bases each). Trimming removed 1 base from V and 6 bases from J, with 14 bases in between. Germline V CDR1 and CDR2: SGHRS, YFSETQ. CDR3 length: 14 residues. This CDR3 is CASSLRLRQTEQYF. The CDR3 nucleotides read TGCGCCAGCAGCTTGAGACTAAGACAGACCGAGCAGTACTTC. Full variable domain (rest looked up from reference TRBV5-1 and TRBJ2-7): KAGVTQTPRYLIKTRGQQVTLSCSPISGHRSVSWYQQTPGQGLQFLFEYFSETQRNKGNFPGRFSGRQFSNSRSEMNVSTLELGDSALYLCASSLRLRQTEQYFGPGTRLTVT.

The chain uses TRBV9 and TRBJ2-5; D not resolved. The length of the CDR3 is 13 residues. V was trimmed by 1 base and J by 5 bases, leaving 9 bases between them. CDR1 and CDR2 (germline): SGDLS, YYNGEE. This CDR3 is CASSVIGGETQYF. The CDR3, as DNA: TGTGCCAGCAGCGTAATTGGTGGGGAGACCCAGTACTTC.

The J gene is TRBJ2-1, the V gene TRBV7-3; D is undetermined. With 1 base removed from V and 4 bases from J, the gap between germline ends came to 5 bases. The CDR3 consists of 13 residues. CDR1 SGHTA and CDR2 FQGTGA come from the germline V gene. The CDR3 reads CASSLNPYNEQFF. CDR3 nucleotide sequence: TGTGCCAGCAGCTTAAACCCATACAATGAGCAGTTCTTC.

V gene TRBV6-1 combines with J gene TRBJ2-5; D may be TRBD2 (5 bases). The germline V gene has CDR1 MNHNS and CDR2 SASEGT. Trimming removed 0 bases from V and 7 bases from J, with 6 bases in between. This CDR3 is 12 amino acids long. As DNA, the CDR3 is TGTGCCAGCAGTGAAGCGGCGGGGACCCAGTACTTC. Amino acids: CASSEAAGTQYF.

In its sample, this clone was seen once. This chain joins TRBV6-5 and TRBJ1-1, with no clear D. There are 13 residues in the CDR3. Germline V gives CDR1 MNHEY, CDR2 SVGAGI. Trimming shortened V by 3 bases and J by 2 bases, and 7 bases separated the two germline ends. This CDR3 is CASSYGSNTEAFF. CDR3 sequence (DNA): TGTGCCAGCAGTTATGGGAGTAACACTGAAGCTTTCTTT.

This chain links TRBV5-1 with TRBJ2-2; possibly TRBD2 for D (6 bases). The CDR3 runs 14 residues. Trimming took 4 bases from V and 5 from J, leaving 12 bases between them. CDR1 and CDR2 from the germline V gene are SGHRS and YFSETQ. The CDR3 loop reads CASSPGLGTGELFF. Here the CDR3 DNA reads TGCGCCAGCAGCCCGGGACTTGGGACCGGGGAGCTGTTTTTT.

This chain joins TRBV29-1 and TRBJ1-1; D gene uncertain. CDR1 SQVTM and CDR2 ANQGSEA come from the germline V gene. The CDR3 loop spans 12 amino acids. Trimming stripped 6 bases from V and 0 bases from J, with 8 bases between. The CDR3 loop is CSVGYMNTEAFF. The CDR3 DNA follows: TGCAGCGTCGGATACATGAACACTGAAGCTTTCTTT.

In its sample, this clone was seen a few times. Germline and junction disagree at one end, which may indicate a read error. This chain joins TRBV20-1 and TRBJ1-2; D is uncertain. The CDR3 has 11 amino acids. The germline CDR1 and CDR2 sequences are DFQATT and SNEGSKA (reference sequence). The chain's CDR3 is CSAAISGNSYF. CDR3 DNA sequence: TGCAGTGCCGCAATCTCGGGGAACAGCTACTTC.

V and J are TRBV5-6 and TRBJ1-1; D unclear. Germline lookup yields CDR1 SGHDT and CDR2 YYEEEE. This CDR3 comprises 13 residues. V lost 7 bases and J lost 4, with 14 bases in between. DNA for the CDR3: TGTGCCAGCGGGGATACGACGGCCACTGAAGCTTTCTTT. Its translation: CASGDTTATEAFF.

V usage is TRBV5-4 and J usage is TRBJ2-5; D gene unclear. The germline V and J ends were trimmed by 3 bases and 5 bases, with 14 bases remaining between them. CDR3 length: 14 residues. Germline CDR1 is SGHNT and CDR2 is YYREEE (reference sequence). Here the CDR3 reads CASSSRLIGETQYF. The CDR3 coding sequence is TGTGCCAGCAGCTCCAGGTTAATAGGGGAGACCCAGTACTTC.

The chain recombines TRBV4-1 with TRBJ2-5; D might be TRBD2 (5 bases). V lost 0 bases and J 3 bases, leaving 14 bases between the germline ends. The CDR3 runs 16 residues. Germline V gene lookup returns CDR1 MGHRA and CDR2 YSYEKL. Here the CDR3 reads CASSQDHRGSKETQYF. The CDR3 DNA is TGCGCCAGCAGCCAAGATCATCGAGGGAGCAAAGAGACCCAGTACTTC.

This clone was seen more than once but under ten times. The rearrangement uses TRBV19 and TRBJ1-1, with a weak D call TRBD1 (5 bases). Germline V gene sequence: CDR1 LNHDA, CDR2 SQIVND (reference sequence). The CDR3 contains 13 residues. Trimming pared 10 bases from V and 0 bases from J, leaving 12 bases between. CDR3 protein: CATRQQVNTEAFF. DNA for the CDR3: TGTGCCACGAGACAGCAAGTGAACACTGAAGCTTTCTTT.

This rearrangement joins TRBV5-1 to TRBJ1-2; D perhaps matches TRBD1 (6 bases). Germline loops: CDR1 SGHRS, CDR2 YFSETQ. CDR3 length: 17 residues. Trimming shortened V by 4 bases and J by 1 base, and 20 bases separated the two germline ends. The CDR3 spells CASSPQVGGARNYGYTF. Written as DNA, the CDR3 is TGCGCCAGCAGCCCCCAGGTAGGGGGGGCGCGTAACTATGGCTACACCTTC.

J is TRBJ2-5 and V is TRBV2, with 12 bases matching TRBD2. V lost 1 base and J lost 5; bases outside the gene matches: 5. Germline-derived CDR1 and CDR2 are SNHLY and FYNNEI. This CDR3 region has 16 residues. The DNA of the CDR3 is TGTGCCAGCAGTGAAGTTCTAGCGGGGGGGTTTGAGACCCAGTACTTC. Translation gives CASSEVLAGGFETQYF.

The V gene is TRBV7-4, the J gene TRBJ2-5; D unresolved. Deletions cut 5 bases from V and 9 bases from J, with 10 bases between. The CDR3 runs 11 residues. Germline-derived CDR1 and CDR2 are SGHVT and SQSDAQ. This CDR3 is CASSLPPAQYF. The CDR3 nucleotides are TGTGCCAGCAGCCTCCCCCCGGCCCAGTACTTC.

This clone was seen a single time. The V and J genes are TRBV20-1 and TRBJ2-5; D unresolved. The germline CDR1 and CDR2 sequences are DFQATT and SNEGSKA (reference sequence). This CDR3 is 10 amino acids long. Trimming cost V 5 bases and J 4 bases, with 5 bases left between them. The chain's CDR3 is CSAWGETQYF. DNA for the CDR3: TGCAGTGCTTGGGGAGAGACCCAGTACTTC.

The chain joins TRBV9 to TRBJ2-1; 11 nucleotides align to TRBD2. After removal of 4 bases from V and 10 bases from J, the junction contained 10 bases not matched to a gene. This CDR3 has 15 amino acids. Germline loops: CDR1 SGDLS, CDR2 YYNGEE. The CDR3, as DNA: TGTGCCAGCAGCCTCGGGACTAGCGGTCTAGAAGAGCAGTTCTTC. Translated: CASSLGTSGLEEQFF.

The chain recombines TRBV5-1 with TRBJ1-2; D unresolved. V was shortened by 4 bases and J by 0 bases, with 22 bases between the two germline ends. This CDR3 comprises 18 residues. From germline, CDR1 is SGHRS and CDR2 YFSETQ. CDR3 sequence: CASSRTGPYQTANYGYTF. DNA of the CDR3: TGCGCCAGCAGCCGGACGGGCCCTTATCAAACGGCTAACTATGGCTACACCTTC.